The T cell receptor (beta chain) under discussion was sequenced for a study of blood T cell repertoires in COVID-19. Whole-study context: Researchers got acute and convalescent COVID-19 samples from the United States, Italy and Spain.

Method: immunoSEQ multiplex PCR; TCRdb's copy keeps in-frame clones and lacks some. Of about 110,000 clones detected, over 80% appear once; the ten largest clones hold under 6%. V shed 4 bases and J 2 bases; nucleotides not matched to a gene: 9. This CDR3 comprises 15 residues. In germline, CDR1 is SGDLS, CDR2 YYNGEE. The receptor was derived from a woman in her fifties or sixties with acute or convalescent COVID-19. The chain employs TRBV9 and TRBJ2-7; 7 nucleotides agree with TRBD1. The sequenced sample consisted of peripheral blood. In DNA, the CDR3 is TGTGCCAGCAGCCCCGGGGACAGCCTCACCTACGAGCAGTACTTC. This translates into CASSPGDSLTYEQYF. Based on the CDR3 plus reference TRBV9 and TRBJ2-7, the full variable domain is DSGVTQTPKHLITATGQRVTLRCSPRSGDLSVYWYQQSLDQGLQFLIQYYNGEERAKGNILERFSAQQFPDLHSELNLSSLELGDSALYFCASSPGDSLTYEQYFGPGTRLTVT.